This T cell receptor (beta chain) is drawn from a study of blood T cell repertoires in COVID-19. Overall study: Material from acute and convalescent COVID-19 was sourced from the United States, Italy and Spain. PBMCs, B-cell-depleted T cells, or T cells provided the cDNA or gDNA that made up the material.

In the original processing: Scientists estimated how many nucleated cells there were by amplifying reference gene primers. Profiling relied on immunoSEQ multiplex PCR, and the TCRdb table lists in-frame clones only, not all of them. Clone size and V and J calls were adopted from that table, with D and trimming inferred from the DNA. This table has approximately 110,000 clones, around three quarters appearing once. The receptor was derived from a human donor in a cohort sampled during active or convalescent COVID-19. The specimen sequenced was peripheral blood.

The DNA of the CDR3 is TGCGCCAGCAGCCCCTATGGGACTAGCGGAGACACAGATACGCAGTATTTT. It encodes CASSPYGTSGDTDTQYF. The genes are TRBV4-1 and TRBJ2-3; 11 bases are a match to TRBD2. V was clipped by 4 bases and J by 2 bases; unmatched bases: 8. The CDR3 runs 17 residues. Germline V gene data show CDR1 as MGHRA and CDR2 as YSYEKL.